The TCR beta chain under discussion was sequenced for a study of blood T cell repertoires in COVID-19. The overall study: Samples came from the United States, Italy and Spain, spanning acute and convalescent COVID-19.

Per the original methods: Amplified reference gene primers provided the basis for estimating nucleated cell counts. The protocol was immunoSEQ multiplex PCR, while the TCRdb copy is restricted to in-frame clones and leaves out a portion. V, J and clone size are taken as reported in that table, and D and trimming were inferred from the DNA itself. This sample has about 400,000 clones, with about 89% found just once. The CDR3 length is 17 residues. Germline V gives CDR1 LGHDT, CDR2 YNNKEL (reference sequence). After removal of 4 bases from V and 3 bases from J, the junction contained 12 bases not matched to a gene.

The J gene is TRBJ2-7, the V gene TRBV3-1 (or the pseudogene TRBV3-2); 10 bases fit TRBD1. This receptor was taken from a man aged 35 to 55 with acute or convalescent COVID-19. The sequencing sample was made of peripheral blood. For the CDR3, the DNA is TGTGCCAGCAGCCCGGGGACAGGGGACGGGGCGGTCTACGAGCAGTACTTC. Its translation: CASSPGTGDGAVYEQYF.